What follows are 29 T cell receptor beta chains derived from one specimen sequenced in a study of monozygotic twins with inflammatory bowel disease. TCRdb reprocessed the 5' RACE reads and stores each CDR3 protein as one record, lacking DNA. The listing contains 330,000 or so distinct CDR3 sequences. The sequenced material came from blood. These TCRs come from a human donor with ulcerative colitis or Crohn's disease, or a healthy co-twin of an affected twin (not recorded which).

V usage is TRBV18 and J usage is TRBJ1-3. The CDR3 has 16 residues. Germline values: CDR1 KGHSH, CDR2 LQKENI. CDR3 protein: CASSSLQLSSGNTIYF.

This chain links TRBV3-1 with TRBJ2-4; the D call from TCRdb, TRBD1, cannot be confirmed without DNA. This CDR3 has 13 amino acids. CDR1 and CDR2 (germline): LGHDT, YNNKEL (reference sequence). The CDR3 sequence is CASSQQGTYIQYF.

The rearrangement links TRBV5-1 to TRBJ2-1; without DNA, the TCRdb call of TRBD2 cannot be checked. The CDR3 is made up of 15 amino acids. Germline-derived CDR1 and CDR2 are SGHRS and YFSETQ. CDR3 region: CASSLGSGNYNEQFF. The full variable domain, with the rest looked up from reference TRBV5-1 and TRBJ2-1, is KAGVTQTPRYLIKTRGQQVTLSCSPISGHRSVSWYQQTPGQGLQFLFEYFSETQRNKGNFPGRFSGRQFSNSRSEMNVSTLELGDSALYLCASSLGSGNYNEQFFGPGTRLTVL.

The genes are TRBV4-1 and TRBJ2-7; the D gene TCRdb calls, TRBD1, cannot be checked with no DNA. Germline assignment: CDR1 MGHRA and CDR2 YSYEKL. The CDR3 sequence is 16 residues long. The chain's CDR3 is CASSPWPSGATYEQYF.

The V and J genes are TRBV5-1 and TRBJ2-7; TCRdb proposes TRBD1, but this gene call is untestable without DNA. The CDR3 loop spans 14 amino acids. Germline V lookup: CDR1 SGHRS, CDR2 YFSETQ. CDR3 loop: CASRIGQGKGEQYF. The entire variable domain, with the rest obtained from reference TRBV5-1 and TRBJ2-7, is as follows: KAGVTQTPRYLIKTRGQQVTLSCSPISGHRSVSWYQQTPGQGLQFLFEYFSETQRNKGNFPGRFSGRQFSNSRSEMNVSTLELGDSALYLCASRIGQGKGEQYFGPGTRLTVT.

This chain connects TRBV29-1 to TRBJ2-3; TCRdb's D call of TRBD2 is untestable without DNA. Germline V gives CDR1 SQVTM, CDR2 ANQGSEA. The CDR3 sequence is 13 residues long. The CDR3 sequence is CSVGTRMTDTQYF.

The chain uses TRBV29-1 and TRBJ1-1; TCRdb's assignment of TRBD1 cannot be checked, as there is no DNA. The CDR3 is 11 residues long. CDR1 is SQVTM and CDR2 is ANQGSEA in the germline V gene. The CDR3 reads CSARDRTEAFF.

The chain employs TRBV27 and TRBJ2-6; TCRdb returns TRBD1, unconfirmable since there is no DNA. The CDR3 consists of 17 residues. From germline, CDR1 is MNHEY and CDR2 SMNVEV (reference sequence). Here the CDR3 reads CASSFGGSNSGANVLTF.

CDR3 region: CASSVTGSAYLNTEAFF. The genes are TRBV9 and TRBJ1-1; lacking DNA, the TRBD1 call made by TCRdb goes unchecked. The CDR3 sequence is 17 residues long. CDR1 SGDLS and CDR2 YYNGEE come from the germline V gene.

J is TRBJ1-1 and V is TRBV6-2 or TRBV6-3; no DNA is available, so the TRBD1 call from TCRdb remains unchecked. This CDR3 has 13 residues. Looked up from germline, CDR1 is MNHEY and CDR2 is SVGEGT. The CDR3 is CASIETGNTEAFF.

V gene TRBV11-2 combines with J gene TRBJ2-7; TCRdb lists TRBD1, though no DNA is available to test this call. Germline V CDR1 and CDR2: SGHAT, FQNNGV. The length of the CDR3 is 20 residues. CDR3 sequence reads: CARGARRGESYEQFNYEQYF.

The V call is TRBV5-1, the J call TRBJ2-5; TCRdb gives TRBD2 as the D gene, but with no DNA this cannot be confirmed. This CDR3 contains 17 residues. The germline CDR1 and CDR2 sequences are SGHRS and YFSETQ. CDR3: CASRSGTSGVPQETQYF.

V usage is TRBV6-1 and J usage is TRBJ1-5; TCRdb calls TRBD1, which cannot be checked without DNA. From germline, CDR1 is MNHNS and CDR2 SASEGT. This CDR3 is built from 14 residues. The CDR3 loop reads CASTTGVSNQPQHF.

The CDR3 protein is CATSRVYNEQFF. V and J are TRBV15 and TRBJ2-1. The CDR3 totals 12 residues. The germline CDR1 and CDR2 sequences are LNHNV and YYDKDF (reference sequence).

The rearrangement joins TRBV12-3 or TRBV12-4 to TRBJ1-5; there is no DNA to check the TCRdb D call of TRBD1. The length of the CDR3 is 15 residues. The CDR3 region is CASSLGRGRGQPQHF.

J is TRBJ2-7 and V is TRBV12-2; TCRdb calls TRBD1, which cannot be checked without DNA. TRBV12-2 is a recognized pseudogene. This CDR3 spans 14 amino acids. The CDR3 sequence is CASRSGEWTYEQYF.

The chain couples TRBV29-1 to TRBJ2-4. In germline, CDR1 is SQVTM, CDR2 ANQGSEA. The CDR3 has 15 residues. CDR3 residues: CSVRIGGIAKNIQYF. Looking up the rest from reference TRBV29-1 and TRBJ2-4 gives the full variable domain: SAVISQKPSRDICQRGTSLTIQCQVDSQVTMMFWYRQQPGQSLTLIATANQGSEATYESGFVIDKFPISRPNLTFSTLTVSNMSPEDSSIYLCSVRIGGIAKNIQYFGAGTRLSVL.

The chain joins TRBV11-2 to TRBJ2-5. This CDR3 has 14 residues. CDR1 and CDR2 (germline): SGHAT, FQNNGV. The CDR3 loop is CASSLDSSGETQYF.

This chain links TRBV6-1 with TRBJ1-2; with no DNA, the TCRdb D assignment of TRBD1 cannot be verified. This CDR3 has 15 amino acids. Germline values: CDR1 MNHNS, CDR2 SASEGT. The CDR3 sequence: CASSELPGNVYGYTF.

The chain links TRBV3-1 to TRBJ2-2; no DNA is available, so the TRBD2 call from TCRdb remains unchecked. Germline loops: CDR1 LGHDT, CDR2 YNNKEL (reference sequence). The CDR3 length is 18 residues. This CDR3 is CASTTRTSGRAVTGELFF.

The chain has TRBV20-1 and TRBJ2-1; TCRdb picks TRBD2, but there is no DNA to check that call. Per the germline V gene, CDR1 is DFQATT and CDR2 is SNEGSKA (reference sequence). There are 14 residues in the CDR3. The CDR3 sequence: CSVGGLAVNNEQFF.

The chain combines TRBV7-9 with TRBJ2-3; TCRdb proposes TRBD2, but this gene call is untestable without DNA. Germline lookup yields CDR1 SEHNR and CDR2 FQNEAQ (reference sequence). The CDR3 spans 17 residues. The CDR3 sequence is CASSPGTSGLSSDTQYF. Based on the CDR3 plus reference TRBV7-9 and TRBJ2-3, the full variable domain is DTGVSQNPRHKITKRGQNVTFRCDPISEHNRLYWYRQTLGQGPEFLTYFQNEAQLEKSRLLSDRFSAERPKGSFSTLEIQRTEQGDSAMYLCASSPGTSGLSSDTQYFGPGTRLTVL.

This rearrangement joins TRBV30 to TRBJ2-5. Germline loops: CDR1 GTSNPN, CDR2 SVGIG (reference sequence). The CDR3 runs 13 residues. CDR3 sequence reads: CAWTQRLRETQYF.

This chain connects TRBV30 to TRBJ1-3. Germline CDR1 reads GTSNPN; CDR2 reads SVGIG (reference sequence). The CDR3 has 15 residues. This CDR3 reads CAWSVRTVSGNTIYF.

The CDR3 sequence: CASSFHNEQFF. This rearrangement joins TRBV5-1 to TRBJ2-1. This CDR3 comprises 11 residues. The germline CDR1 and CDR2 sequences are SGHRS and YFSETQ.

This chain links TRBV15 with TRBJ1-4. Germline loops: CDR1 LNHNV, CDR2 YYDKDF (reference sequence). The CDR3 has 13 residues. This CDR3 reads CATSRNQHEKLFF.

The chain joins TRBV7-9 to TRBJ2-2. The CDR3 is 13 residues long. Germline-derived CDR1 and CDR2 are SEHNR and FQNEAQ (reference sequence). This CDR3 reads CASSSPGTGELFF.

The chain uses TRBV29-1 and TRBJ2-3; the TCRdb D gene call, TRBD1, has no DNA to confirm it. The CDR3 is made up of 12 amino acids. Germline CDR1 SQVTM, CDR2 ANQGSEA. This CDR3 is CSFWDSTDTQYF.

The chain combines TRBV4-1 with TRBJ2-3. The CDR3 loop spans 15 amino acids. Germline V gene sequence: CDR1 MGHRA, CDR2 YSYEKL. CDR3 residues: CASSQVGLLTDTQYF.